These T cell receptor beta chains were read from a single sample in a study of blood T cell repertoires in COVID-19. The data were produced by immunoSEQ multiplex PCR, yet TCRdb's version contains in-frame clones alone and is incomplete. The sample lists approximately 500,000 clones; around nine tenths were seen once. What was sequenced was PBMCs or T cells enriched from blood (not recorded which). The receptor source for this set is a middle-aged woman who had recovered from COVID-19. Both conserved end residues are part of each CDR3. Each record gives: D gene, V gene, clone size, CDR3 length, J gene, CDR3 protein, CDR3 DNA. The D gene is left open where the match is weak. The size field is filled for only some rows; it gives once, few, many or a size class.

d_call: NA
v_call: TRBV5-6
clone_size: NA
cdr3_length: 14
j_call: TRBJ2-7
cdr3_aa: CASSLAGVTYEQYF
cdr3_nt: TGTGCCAGCAGCTTGGCCGGGGTTACCTACGAGCAGTACTTC

d_call: TRBD2
v_call: TRBV11-2
clone_size: once
cdr3_length: 17
j_call: TRBJ2-1
cdr3_aa: CASSSPSRASGGNEQFF
cdr3_nt: TGTGCCAGCAGCTCACCGTCGAGGGCTAGCGGGGGGAATGAGCAGTTCTTC

d_call: TRBD1
v_call: TRBV11-2
clone_size: NA
cdr3_length: 18
j_call: TRBJ1-1
cdr3_aa: CASSTGAGLSKADTEAFF
cdr3_nt: TGTGCCAGCAGCACAGGGGCAGGGTTATCCAAGGCTGACACTGAAGCTTTCTTT

d_call: NA
v_call: TRBV7-9
clone_size: NA
cdr3_length: 16
j_call: TRBJ1-1
cdr3_aa: CASSYPAEGQNTEAFF
cdr3_nt: TGTGCCAGCAGCTACCCGGCTGAGGGTCAGAACACTGAAGCTTTCTTT

d_call: NA
v_call: TRBV7-2
clone_size: NA
cdr3_length: 13
j_call: TRBJ1-5
cdr3_aa: CASSLGANQPQHF
cdr3_nt: TGTGCCAGCAGCTTAGGGGCCAATCAGCCCCAGCATTTT

d_call: TRBD1
v_call: TRBV5-4
clone_size: NA
cdr3_length: 14
j_call: TRBJ2-3
cdr3_aa: CASSFDRVSDTQYF
cdr3_nt: TGTGCCAGCAGCTTCGACAGGGTGTCAGATACGCAGTATTTT

d_call: NA
v_call: TRBV6-5
clone_size: NA
cdr3_length: 15
j_call: TRBJ1-1
cdr3_aa: CASSYLGLGNREAFF
cdr3_nt: TGTGCCAGCAGTTACTTGGGACTGGGGAACAGAGAAGCTTTCTTT

d_call: TRBD1
v_call: TRBV5-8
clone_size: NA
cdr3_length: 15
j_call: TRBJ1-1
cdr3_aa: CASSFNRDRDTEAFF
cdr3_nt: TGTGCCAGCAGCTTTAACCGGGACAGGGATACTGAAGCTTTCTTT

d_call: NA
v_call: TRBV5-5
clone_size: NA
cdr3_length: 15
j_call: TRBJ1-2
cdr3_aa: CASSLTHGQSYGYTF
cdr3_nt: TGTGCCAGCAGCTTGACCCACGGACAGAGCTATGGCTACACCTTC

d_call: NA
v_call: TRBV19
clone_size: NA
cdr3_length: 15
j_call: TRBJ1-2
cdr3_aa: CASSDTDRGNYGYTF
cdr3_nt: TGTGCCAGTAGTGACACGGACAGAGGAAACTATGGCTACACCTTC

d_call: NA
v_call: TRBV7-6
clone_size: NA
cdr3_length: 13
j_call: TRBJ2-7
cdr3_aa: CASGQGRYYEQYF
cdr3_nt: TGTGCCAGCGGTCAGGGCCGATACTACGAGCAGTACTTC

d_call: TRBD2
v_call: TRBV3-1/TRBV3-2
clone_size: NA
cdr3_length: 15
j_call: TRBJ2-5
cdr3_aa: CASSQVVSGGASQYF
cdr3_nt: TGTGCCAGCAGCCAAGTAGTTAGCGGGGGCGCCTCCCAGTACTTC

d_call: TRBD2
v_call: TRBV7-7
clone_size: NA
cdr3_length: 13
j_call: TRBJ2-7
cdr3_aa: CASSIAGLAEQYF
cdr3_nt: TGTGCCAGCAGCATAGCGGGACTAGCAGAGCAGTACTTC

d_call: NA
v_call: TRBV12-5
clone_size: NA
cdr3_length: 15
j_call: TRBJ1-5
cdr3_aa: CASGLVGAANQPQHF
cdr3_nt: TGTGCTAGTGGTTTGGTAGGGGCAGCAAATCAGCCCCAGCATTTT

d_call: TRBD1
v_call: TRBV19
clone_size: NA
cdr3_length: 15
j_call: TRBJ2-2
cdr3_aa: CASYLTGGNTGELFF
cdr3_nt: TGTGCCAGTTACCTGACAGGGGGCAACACCGGGGAGCTGTTTTTT

d_call: TRBD2
v_call: TRBV7-2
clone_size: NA
cdr3_length: 15
j_call: TRBJ2-7
cdr3_aa: CASSPRLAFQYEQYF
cdr3_nt: TGTGCCAGCAGCCCACGACTAGCCTTTCAGTACGAGCAGTACTTC

d_call: NA
v_call: TRBV7-9
clone_size: NA
cdr3_length: 12
j_call: TRBJ2-2
cdr3_aa: CAGRGHTGELFF
cdr3_nt: TGTGCCGGCAGGGGCCACACCGGGGAGCTGTTTTTT

d_call: NA
v_call: TRBV5-6
clone_size: NA
cdr3_length: 15
j_call: TRBJ2-2
cdr3_aa: CASSPGDGSPGELFF
cdr3_nt: TGTGCCAGCAGCCCCGGTGACGGGAGCCCCGGGGAGCTGTTTTTT

d_call: NA
v_call: TRBV19
clone_size: NA
cdr3_length: 12
j_call: TRBJ1-6
cdr3_aa: CASRHGNSPLHF
cdr3_nt: TGTGCCAGTAGGCATGGCAATTCACCCCTCCACTTT

d_call: NA
v_call: TRBV27
clone_size: NA
cdr3_length: 14
j_call: TRBJ1-5
cdr3_aa: CASRLNRVTEPQHF
cdr3_nt: TGTGCCAGCAGACTAAACAGGGTTACGGAGCCCCAGCATTTT

d_call: NA
v_call: TRBV5-1
clone_size: NA
cdr3_length: 18
j_call: TRBJ2-5
cdr3_aa: CASSLEIYHLPDQETQYF
cdr3_nt: TGCGCCAGCAGCTTGGAAATCTACCACCTTCCTGACCAAGAGACCCAGTACTTC